The present entry profiles one T cell receptor (beta chain) with its context. Its antigen remains unidentified. This entry is derived from a study of graft-versus-host responses after intestinal transplantation. V trimming: 6 bases; J trimming: 0 bases; junction bases outside the gene matches: 11. Germline V gives CDR1 MNHEY, CDR2 SMNVEV (reference sequence). The CDR3 spans 17 residues. Study-wide results and limits: Early HvG declines after transplant were associated with peak circulating GvH clone levels.

Data came from immunoSEQ multiplex PCR; TCRdb stores just in-frame clones and leaves some out. The sample consists of approximately 68,000 clones, around 91% of them appearing once. The sample in question was unstimulated CD8+ T cells sorted from spleen or lymph node cells, obtained before transplant. The TCR originated in a human donor who was the organ donor for an intestinal transplant. This sequence joins TRBV27 and TRBJ1-1, with 9 bases identical to TRBD1. CDR3 protein: CASRLKRTGDMNTEAFF. CDR3 coding DNA: TGTGCCAGCAGGCTAAAACGGACAGGGGATATGAACACTGAAGCTTTCTTT.